This T cell receptor beta chain comes out of a study of identical twins. Study-wide results and caveats: Out-of-frame alpha sequences shared by twins were enriched for low generation probability.

This clonotype was recorded a few times. Antigen unknown. V shed 2 bases and J 0 bases; nucleotides not matched to a gene: 17. The CDR3 covers 20 residues. From germline, CDR1 is MNHEY and CDR2 SVGEGT. Template switching added a universal primer binding site, and final cDNA carried unique molecular identifiers. TCRdb redid the calling of the 5' RACE reads with MiXCR, one entry per CDR3 protein. The table includes 1.5 million to 2 million distinct CDR3 sequences, less than 40% detected once. Source material: cord blood. This receptor was identified in a newborn girl in good health. The chain is built from TRBV6-2 or TRBV6-3 and TRBJ2-5; 8 bases map to TRBD2. DNA of the CDR3: TGTGCCAGCAGTTACGACCCAACTAGCGGACCCCTTAAAAACCAAGAGACCCAGTACTTC. It codes for CASSYDPTSGPLKNQETQYF.